This entry concerns a single TCR beta chain. Clones were read by immunoSEQ multiplex PCR, and TCRdb kept only the in-frame ones, dropping some. The sample has nearly 350,000 clones, more than 70% seen once. The data belong to a study of blood T cell repertoires in COVID-19. The wider study: Italy, Spain and the United States were the sources of the convalescent and acute COVID-19 samples.

V was trimmed by 6 bases and J by 8 bases, leaving 13 bases between them. Germline V gene data show CDR1 as SNHLY and CDR2 as FYNNEI. The CDR3 length is 12 residues. The sample taken for sequencing was peripheral blood. The V call is TRBV2, the J call TRBJ1-2; D uncertain. The TCR originated in a woman in her 70s with COVID-19, enrolled during active disease. In nucleotides, the CDR3 is TGTGCCAGCAGCGCAGAGGGAGCCGGCTACACCTTC. Translation: CASSAEGAGYTF.